The 20 T cell receptor beta chains listed next were all sequenced from one sample in a study of blood T cell repertoires in COVID-19. Assay used: immunoSEQ multiplex PCR; TCRdb lists only in-frame clones, some missing. Altogether under 35,000 clones are present, about nine tenths being singletons, with the ten largest covering under 7%. Sequenced material: peripheral blood. Source of these receptors: a human donor in a cohort sampled during active COVID-19.

J is TRBJ2-3 and V is TRBV4-3; D uncertain. Per the germline V gene, CDR1 is LGHNA and CDR2 is YSLEER. This CDR3 is built from 14 residues. Between the trimmed V and J ends, which lost 3 bases and 0 bases, there was a span of 7 bases. This CDR3 reads CASSHTTSTDTQYF. CDR3 nucleotides: TGCGCCAGCAGCCACACGACTAGCACAGATACGCAGTATTTT.

This clone has only a few counts. The chain links TRBV7-9 to TRBJ1-1, with 9 bases fitting TRBD1. This CDR3 contains 14 residues. The ends lost 4 bases at V and 5 bases at J; junction bases unmatched: 5. Germline values: CDR1 SEHNR, CDR2 FQNEAQ (reference sequence). The CDR3 protein is CASSWGQGGTEAFF. The CDR3 DNA follows: TGTGCCAGCAGCTGGGGACAGGGTGGAACTGAAGCTTTCTTT.

The rearrangement links TRBV18 to TRBJ1-2, with 11 nucleotides matching TRBD1. The CDR3 has 13 amino acids. Per the germline V gene, CDR1 is KGHSH and CDR2 is LQKENI. V gave up 5 bases and J gave up 7 bases; unmatched junction bases: 3. The CDR3 DNA sequence: TGTGCCAGCTCAGGACAGGGGGCCCGTGGCTACACCTTC. Translated: CASSGQGARGYTF.

This chain connects TRBV28 to TRBJ1-5; TRBD1 aligns across 7 bases. V dropped 6 bases and J dropped 3; count of bases not matched to a gene: 5. The CDR3 extends over 14 amino acids. Germline V CDR1 and CDR2: MDHEN, SYDVKM. The CDR3 loop is CASSPGGPNQPQHF. The CDR3 bases are TGTGCCAGCAGCCCAGGGGGACCCAATCAGCCCCAGCATTTT.

This clone has more than one count but fewer than ten. The chain joins TRBV11-2 to TRBJ2-1; 12 bases line up with TRBD2. Germline CDR1 SGHAT, CDR2 FQNNGV. This CDR3 has 17 residues. The J segment lost 7 bases and the V segment lost 1 base, leaving 8 bases of the junction unmatched. The CDR3 DNA follows: TGTGCCAGCAGCTTAGGGCTAGCGGGGGGGCTGTGGAATGAGCAGTTCTTC. Translated, it gives CASSLGLAGGLWNEQFF.

The rearrangement uses TRBV11-2 and TRBJ1-2; D gene uncertain. The V and J ends lost 3 bases and 0 bases respectively, with 14 bases between them. Germline V gene lookup returns CDR1 SGHAT and CDR2 FQNNGV. The CDR3 is made up of 16 amino acids. This CDR3 reads CASSFTTGGANYGYTF. Written as DNA, the CDR3 is TGTGCCAGCAGCTTTACCACCGGCGGAGCTAACTATGGCTACACCTTC. The full variable domain, completed using reference TRBV11-2 and TRBJ1-2, is EAGVAQSPRYKIIEKRQSVAFWCNPISGHATLYWYQQILGQGPKLLIQFQNNGVVDDSQLPKDRFSAERLKGVDSTLKIQPAKLEDSAVYLCASSFTTGGANYGYTFGSGTRLTVV.

The chain carries TRBV6-1 and TRBJ1-1; no clear D. Germline-derived CDR1 and CDR2 are MNHNS and SASEGT. Between the trimmed V and J ends, which lost 2 bases and 3 bases, there was a span of 13 bases. The CDR3 consists of 15 residues. The CDR3 loop is CASSEHVSVDTEAFF. The CDR3 DNA sequence: TGTGCCAGCAGTGAACACGTCTCAGTGGACACTGAAGCTTTCTTT.

This chain connects TRBV5-4 to TRBJ1-4; weak D call: TRBD1 (6 bases). Germline-derived CDR1 and CDR2 are SGHNT and YYREEE (reference sequence). The CDR3 runs to 13 residues. V was shortened by 2 bases and J by 8 bases, with 10 bases between the two germline ends. CDR3 in DNA: TGTGCCAGCAGCTTCTACGGACAGGAAAAACTGTTTTTT. Amino acid sequence: CASSFYGQEKLFF. The full variable domain, in which reference TRBV5-4 and TRBJ1-4 provide the parts outside the CDR3, is ETGVTQSPTHLIKTRGQQVTLRCSSQSGHNTVSWYQQALGQGPQFIFQYYREEENGRGNFPPRFSGLQFPNYSSELNVNALELDDSALYLCASSFYGQEKLFFGSGTQLSVL.

The chain uses TRBV27 and TRBJ2-3; 13 bases line up with TRBD2. After removal of 6 bases from V and 5 bases from J, the junction contained 8 bases not matched to a gene. This CDR3 has 16 amino acids. In germline, CDR1 is MNHEY, CDR2 SMNVEV (reference sequence). CDR3 in DNA: TGTGCCAGCAGCTTACTAGCGGGGGGGCCCGGAGATACGCAGTATTTT. Translating gives CASSLLAGGPGDTQYF.

The V gene is TRBV7-9, the J gene TRBJ1-5; D is unclear. This CDR3 comprises 14 residues. Germline assignment: CDR1 SEHNR and CDR2 FQNEAQ (reference sequence). Trimming stripped 4 bases from V and 4 bases from J, with 11 bases between. CDR3 residues: CASSSGVGNQPQHF. The DNA for the CDR3 is TGTGCCAGCAGCTCCGGGGTGGGTAATCAGCCCCAGCATTTT. The full variable domain, with the rest looked up from reference TRBV7-9 and TRBJ1-5, is DTGVSQNPRHKITKRGQNVTFRCDPISEHNRLYWYRQTLGQGPEFLTYFQNEAQLEKSRLLSDRFSAERPKGSFSTLEIQRTEQGDSAMYLCASSSGVGNQPQHFGDGTRLSIL.

The chain recombines TRBV18 with TRBJ2-5; TRBD2 matches at 9 bases. Per germline, CDR1 KGHSH and CDR2 LQKENI. V shed 4 bases, J shed 5 bases, and the junction held 5 bases outside the gene matches. The CDR3 spans 14 residues. The CDR3 nucleotides are TGTGCCAGCTCACTTCTAGCGGGGAGTGAGACCCAGTACTTC. Translated, it gives CASSLLAGSETQYF.

The V gene is TRBV3-1 (or the pseudogene TRBV3-2), the J gene TRBJ1-1; D perhaps matches TRBD1 (6 bases). The germline V and J ends were trimmed by 1 base and 1 base, with 10 bases remaining between them. There are 15 residues in the CDR3. The germline CDR1 and CDR2 sequences are LGHDT and YNNKEL (reference sequence). The CDR3 here is CASSQVRGKNTEAFF. DNA of the CDR3: TGTGCCAGCAGCCAAGTAAGGGGGAAGAACACTGAAGCTTTCTTT.

The chain uses TRBV11-2 and TRBJ2-5; TRBD1 might be the D (7 bases). CDR3 length equals 14 residues. Germline CDR1 SGHAT, CDR2 FQNNGV. V was clipped by 1 base and J by 4 bases, with 10 bases between them. The CDR3 loop is CASSLAGGIETQYF. In DNA form, the CDR3 reads TGTGCCAGCAGCTTAGCAGGGGGGATAGAGACCCAGTACTTC.

V and J are TRBV9 and TRBJ1-5; 9 bases align to TRBD1. V shed 1 base and J 4 bases; nucleotides not matched to a gene: 9. Per germline, CDR1 SGDLS and CDR2 YYNGEE. There are 17 residues in the CDR3. This chain's CDR3 is CASSVSKKQGANQPQHF. The DNA of the CDR3 is TGTGCCAGCAGCGTAAGTAAGAAACAGGGGGCGAATCAGCCCCAGCATTTT. Based on the CDR3 plus reference TRBV9 and TRBJ1-5, the full variable domain is DSGVTQTPKHLITATGQRVTLRCSPRSGDLSVYWYQQSLDQGLQFLIQYYNGEERAKGNILERFSAQQFPDLHSELNLSSLELGDSALYFCASSVSKKQGANQPQHFGDGTRLSIL.

The genes are TRBV18 and TRBJ1-1, with D hard to call. This CDR3 comprises 15 residues. Looked up from germline, CDR1 is KGHSH and CDR2 is LQKENI. The V and J ends lost 6 bases and 3 bases respectively, with 17 bases between them. The CDR3 loop reads CASSPTPNTDTEAFF. The CDR3, as DNA: TGTGCCAGCTCCCCTACCCCCAACACAGACACTGAAGCTTTCTTT.

V usage is TRBV5-1 and J usage is TRBJ1-4, with D possibly TRBD1 on 5 matching bases. Trimming removed 4 bases from V and 3 bases from J, with 10 bases in between. Per the germline V gene, CDR1 is SGHRS and CDR2 is YFSETQ. This CDR3 comprises 14 residues. In DNA form, the CDR3 reads TGCGCCAGCAGCCGCGGGGCACCTAATGAAAAACTGTTTTTT. Amino acid sequence: CASSRGAPNEKLFF.

This chain's CDR3 is CAISGTGTNEKLFF. CDR3 sequence (DNA): TGTGCCATCAGCGGGACAGGGACTAATGAAAAACTGTTTTTT. The genes are TRBV10-3 and TRBJ1-4; 9 nucleotides align to TRBD1. CDR1 and CDR2 (germline): ENHRY, SYGVKD. Unmatched junction bases numbered 1, after V lost 6 bases and J lost 2 bases. The CDR3 is made up of 14 amino acids.

This chain joins TRBV19 and TRBJ1-2; the D gene is possibly TRBD1 (5 bases). The CDR3 contains 13 residues. Germline CDR1 is LNHDA and CDR2 is SQIVND (reference sequence). Trimming stripped 5 bases from V and 3 bases from J, with 10 bases between. As DNA, the CDR3 is TGTGCCAGTAGTTACCTCAGGGACTATGGCTACACCTTC. It is translated as CASSYLRDYGYTF.

V usage is TRBV10-3 and J usage is TRBJ1-2; D remains unclear. The CDR3 runs to 12 residues. Germline CDR1 reads ENHRY; CDR2 reads SYGVKD. V shed 3 bases and J shed 2 bases, with 4 bases lying between them. The CDR3 is CAISEQNYGYTF. The CDR3 DNA reads as TGTGCCATCAGTGAACAGAACTATGGCTACACCTTC.

A single count supports this clone. The V call is TRBV5-1, the J call TRBJ1-1, with D unresolved. V gave up 0 bases and J gave up 4 bases, with 4 bases separating them. CDR3 size: 12 residues. Germline V lookup: CDR1 SGHRS, CDR2 YFSETQ. The CDR3 protein is CASSLVSTEAFF. The CDR3 DNA sequence: TGCGCCAGCAGCTTGGTGAGCACTGAAGCTTTCTTT. Full variable domain (remainder filled in from reference TRBV5-1 and TRBJ1-1): KAGVTQTPRYLIKTRGQQVTLSCSPISGHRSVSWYQQTPGQGLQFLFEYFSETQRNKGNFPGRFSGRQFSNSRSEMNVSTLELGDSALYLCASSLVSTEAFFGQGTRLTVV.